Listed below are T cell receptor beta chains from one sample, sequenced in a study of blood T cell repertoires in COVID-19. TCRdb's table, derived via immunoSEQ multiplex PCR, lists solely in-frame clones and lacks some. The sample holds 60,000 or so clones, roughly 90% seen once. The specimen sequenced was peripheral blood. These receptors were taken from a human donor with acute or convalescent COVID-19. The donor label of this sample is uncertain. The conserved cysteine and the conserved F or W are not part of the CDR3 here. Size is stated for part of the rows, as once, few or many counts, or as a class when the clone is expanded.

clone_size	v_call	j_call	cdr3_aa
.	TRBV28	TRBJ2-5	ASSIGLAGDQETQY
.	TRBV7-9	TRBJ2-1	ASSPPGGRNEQF
.	TRBV5-1	TRBJ2-2	ASTLLAGGNTGELF
.	TRBV28	TRBJ1-4	ASRTETGGHEKLF
.	TRBV12-5	TRBJ1-2	ASAQDRFFGYT
few	TRBV6-5	TRBJ2-2	ASTSGGNTGELF
.	TRBV20-1	TRBJ2-1	SASQLAGGPLGPYNEQF
.	TRBV3-1/TRBV3-2	TRBJ2-1	ASSLPLRRLHEQF
.	TRBV10-2	TRBJ2-3	ASSEYGLASGSIDTQY
.	TRBV6-5	TRBJ1-5	ASSNTGGACQPQH
.	TRBV30	TRBJ1-2	AWSVRGTGRTNYGYT
.	TRBV11-3	TRBJ2-1	ASSLDLGAEEQF
.	TRBV6-1	TRBJ1-1	ASRRGTEAF
.	TRBV9	TRBJ2-1	ASAPVAGSYNEQF